This T cell receptor beta chain appears in the sequencing data of a study of blood T cell repertoires in COVID-19. About the research overall: Acute-phase and convalescent COVID-19 samples originated in the United States, Italy and Spain.

Generated by immunoSEQ multiplex PCR, the TCRdb table keeps only in-frame clones and is missing some. The sample includes some 140,000 clones, 75% to 90% of them seen just once. Recovery among Cohort 3 donors was established by two negative PCRs, clearance, or symptom resolution. Unmatched junction bases numbered 3, after V lost 1 base and J lost 2 bases. CDR3 length: 15 amino acids. CDR1 and CDR2 (germline): LGHDT, YNNKEL (reference sequence). This chain links TRBV3-1 (or the pseudogene TRBV3-2) with TRBJ2-5; 8 nucleotides agree with TRBD2. The receptor was isolated from a man aged 30 to 45 who had recovered from COVID-19. The sample taken for sequencing was PBMCs or T cells enriched from blood (not recorded which). DNA of the CDR3: TGTGCCAGCAGCCAAGTGTTAGCGGGGCAAGAGACCCAGTACTTC. Encoded protein: CASSQVLAGQETQYF.